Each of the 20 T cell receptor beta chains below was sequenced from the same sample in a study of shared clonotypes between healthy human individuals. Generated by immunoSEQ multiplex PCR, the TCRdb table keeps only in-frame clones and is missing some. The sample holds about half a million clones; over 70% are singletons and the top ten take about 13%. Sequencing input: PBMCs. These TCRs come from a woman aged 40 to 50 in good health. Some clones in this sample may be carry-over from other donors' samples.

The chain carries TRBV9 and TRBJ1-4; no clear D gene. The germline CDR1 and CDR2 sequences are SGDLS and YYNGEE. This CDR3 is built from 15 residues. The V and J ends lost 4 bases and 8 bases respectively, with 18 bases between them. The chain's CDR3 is CASSTRASTNEKLFF. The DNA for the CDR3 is TGTGCCAGCAGCACCCGGGCCTCCACAAACGAAAAACTGTTTTTT.

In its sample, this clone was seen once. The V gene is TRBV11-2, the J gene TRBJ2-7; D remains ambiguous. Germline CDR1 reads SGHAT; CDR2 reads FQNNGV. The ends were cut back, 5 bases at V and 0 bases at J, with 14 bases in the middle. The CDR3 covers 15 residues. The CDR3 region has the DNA TGTGCCAGCAGCCGATTCGATACGGACTCCTACGAGCAGTACTTC. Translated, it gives CASSRFDTDSYEQYF.

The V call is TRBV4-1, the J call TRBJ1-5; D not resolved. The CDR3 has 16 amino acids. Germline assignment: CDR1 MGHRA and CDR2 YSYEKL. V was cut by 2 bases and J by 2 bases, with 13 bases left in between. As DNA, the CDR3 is TGCGCCAGCAGCCAACCGGGCCTCCTAGGCAATCAGCCCCAGCATTTT. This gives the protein CASSQPGLLGNQPQHF.

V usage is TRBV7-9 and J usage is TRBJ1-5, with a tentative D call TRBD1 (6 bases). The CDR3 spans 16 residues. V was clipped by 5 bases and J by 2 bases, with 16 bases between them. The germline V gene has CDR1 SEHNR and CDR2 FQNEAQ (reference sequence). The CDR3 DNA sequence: TGTGCCAGCAGCCCAGGACGGGGGGGCCGCAATCAGCCCCAGCATTTT. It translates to CASSPGRGGRNQPQHF.

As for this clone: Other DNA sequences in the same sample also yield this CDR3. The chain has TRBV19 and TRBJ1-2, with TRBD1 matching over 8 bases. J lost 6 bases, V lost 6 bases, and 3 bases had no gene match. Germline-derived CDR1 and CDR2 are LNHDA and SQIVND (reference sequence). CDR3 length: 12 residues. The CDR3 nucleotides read TGTGCCAGTAGCAGACAGGGGAATGGCTACACCTTC. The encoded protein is CASSRQGNGYTF.

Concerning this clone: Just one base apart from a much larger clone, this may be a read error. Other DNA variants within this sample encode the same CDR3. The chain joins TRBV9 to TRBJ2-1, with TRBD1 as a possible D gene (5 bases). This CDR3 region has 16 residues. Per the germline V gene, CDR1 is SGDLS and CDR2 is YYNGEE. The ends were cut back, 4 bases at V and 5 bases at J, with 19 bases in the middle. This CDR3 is CASSPGIRAGDNEQFF. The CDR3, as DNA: TGTGCCAGCAGCCCAGGAATCAGGGCTGGTGACAATGAGCAGTTCTTC.

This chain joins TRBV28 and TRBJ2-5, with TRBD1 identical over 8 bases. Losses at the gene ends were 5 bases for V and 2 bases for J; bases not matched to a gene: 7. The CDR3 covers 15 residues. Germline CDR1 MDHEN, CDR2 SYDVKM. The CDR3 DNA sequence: TGTGCCAGCAGTATTGGACAGGGCGGACAAGAGACCCAGTACTTC. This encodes CASSIGQGGQETQYF.

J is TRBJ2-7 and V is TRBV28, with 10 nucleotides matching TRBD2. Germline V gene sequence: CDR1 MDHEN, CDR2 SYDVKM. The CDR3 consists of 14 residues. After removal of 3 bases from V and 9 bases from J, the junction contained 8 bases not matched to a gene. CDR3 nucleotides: TGTGCCAGCAGTTTGAGTCTAGCGGGAGCCGTGCAGTACTTC. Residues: CASSLSLAGAVQYF.

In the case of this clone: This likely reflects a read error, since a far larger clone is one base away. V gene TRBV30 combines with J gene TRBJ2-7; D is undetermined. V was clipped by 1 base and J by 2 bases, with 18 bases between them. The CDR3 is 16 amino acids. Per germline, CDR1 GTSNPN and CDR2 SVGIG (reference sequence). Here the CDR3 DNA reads TGTGCCTGGAGTGACCCTCGGTGGCCTTTTACCTACGAGCAGTACTTC. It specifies CAWSDPRWPFTYEQYF.

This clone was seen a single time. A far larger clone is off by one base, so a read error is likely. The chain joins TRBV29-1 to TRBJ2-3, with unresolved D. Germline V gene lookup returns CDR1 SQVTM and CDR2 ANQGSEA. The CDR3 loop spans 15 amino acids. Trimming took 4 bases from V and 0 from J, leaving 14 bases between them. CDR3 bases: TGCAGCGTTGTCTTGTCGGTAACTAGCACAGATACGCAGTATTTT. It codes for CSVVLSVTSTDTQYF.

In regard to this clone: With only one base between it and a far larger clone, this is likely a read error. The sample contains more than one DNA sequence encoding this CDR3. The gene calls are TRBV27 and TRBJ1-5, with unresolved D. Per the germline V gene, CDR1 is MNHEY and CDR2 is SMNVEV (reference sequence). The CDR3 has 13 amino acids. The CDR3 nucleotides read TGTGCCAGCAGTATGGGGTTCAATCAGCCACAGCATTTT. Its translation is CASSMGFNQPQHF.

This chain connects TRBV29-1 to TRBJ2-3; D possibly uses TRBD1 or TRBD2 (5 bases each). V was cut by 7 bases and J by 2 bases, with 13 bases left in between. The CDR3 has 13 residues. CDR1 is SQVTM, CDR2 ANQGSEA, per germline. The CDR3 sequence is CSGGTVYTDTQYF. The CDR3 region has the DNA TGCAGCGGGGGGACGGTGTACACAGATACGCAGTATTTT.

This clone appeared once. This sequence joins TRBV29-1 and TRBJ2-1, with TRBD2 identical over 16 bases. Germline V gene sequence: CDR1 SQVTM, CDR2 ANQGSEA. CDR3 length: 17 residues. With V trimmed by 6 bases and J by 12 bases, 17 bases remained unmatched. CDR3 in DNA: TGCAGCGTCAGGGGGACTAGCGGGAGGGCCGGGGTAGAGCGGCAGTTCTTC. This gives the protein CSVRGTSGRAGVERQFF.

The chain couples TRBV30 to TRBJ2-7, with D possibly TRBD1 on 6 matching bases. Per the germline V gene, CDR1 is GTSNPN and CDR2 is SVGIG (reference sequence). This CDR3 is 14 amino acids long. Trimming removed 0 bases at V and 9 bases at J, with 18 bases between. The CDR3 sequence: CAWSVLGQGPRQYF. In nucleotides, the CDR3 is TGTGCCTGGAGTGTACTTGGGCAGGGGCCGAGGCAGTACTTC.

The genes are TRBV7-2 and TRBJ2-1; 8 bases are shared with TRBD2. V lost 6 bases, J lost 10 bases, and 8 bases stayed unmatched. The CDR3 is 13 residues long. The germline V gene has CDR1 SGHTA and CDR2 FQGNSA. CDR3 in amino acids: CASSSGNEGEQFF. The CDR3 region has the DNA TGTGCCAGCAGTAGCGGGAACGAGGGCGAGCAGTTCTTC.

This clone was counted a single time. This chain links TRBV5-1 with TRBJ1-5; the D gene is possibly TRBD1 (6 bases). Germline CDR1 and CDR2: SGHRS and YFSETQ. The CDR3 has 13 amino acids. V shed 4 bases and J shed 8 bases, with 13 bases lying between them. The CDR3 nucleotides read TGCGCCAGCAGCCCGACAGGTTTAGAGCCCCAGCATTTT. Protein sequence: CASSPTGLEPQHF.

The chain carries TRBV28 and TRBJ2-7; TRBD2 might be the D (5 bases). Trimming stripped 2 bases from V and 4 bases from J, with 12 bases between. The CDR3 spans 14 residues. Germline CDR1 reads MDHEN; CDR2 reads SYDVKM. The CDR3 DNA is TGTGCCAGCAGTTTAAAGCGGCCGCCTTACGAGCAGTACTTC. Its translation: CASSLKRPPYEQYF. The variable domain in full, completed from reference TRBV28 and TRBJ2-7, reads DVKVTQSSRYLVKRTGEKVFLECVQDMDHENMFWYRQDPGLGLRLIYFSYDVKMKEKGDIPEGYSVSREKKERFSLILESASTNQTSMYLCASSLKRPPYEQYFGPGTRLTVT.

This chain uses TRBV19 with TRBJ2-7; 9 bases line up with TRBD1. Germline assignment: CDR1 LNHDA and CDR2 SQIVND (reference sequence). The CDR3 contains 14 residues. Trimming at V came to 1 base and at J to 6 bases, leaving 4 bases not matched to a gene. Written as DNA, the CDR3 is TGTGCCAGTAGTATAGGAGGGACAGGGACCGAGCAGTACTTC. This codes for CASSIGGTGTEQYF.

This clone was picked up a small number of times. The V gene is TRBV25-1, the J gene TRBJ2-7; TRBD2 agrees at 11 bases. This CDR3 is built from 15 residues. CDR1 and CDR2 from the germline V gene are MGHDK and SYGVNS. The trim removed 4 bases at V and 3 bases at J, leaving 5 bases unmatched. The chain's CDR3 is CASSGLAGGLYEQYF. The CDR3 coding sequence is TGTGCCAGCAGTGGCCTAGCGGGAGGTCTCTACGAGCAGTACTTC.

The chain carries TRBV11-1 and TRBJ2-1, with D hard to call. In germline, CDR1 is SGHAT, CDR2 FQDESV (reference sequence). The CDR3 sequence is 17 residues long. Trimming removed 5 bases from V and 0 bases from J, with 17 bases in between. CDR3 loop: CASSPLEGFSSYNEQFF. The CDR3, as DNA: TGTGCCAGCAGCCCACTGGAAGGCTTCAGCTCCTACAATGAGCAGTTCTTC.